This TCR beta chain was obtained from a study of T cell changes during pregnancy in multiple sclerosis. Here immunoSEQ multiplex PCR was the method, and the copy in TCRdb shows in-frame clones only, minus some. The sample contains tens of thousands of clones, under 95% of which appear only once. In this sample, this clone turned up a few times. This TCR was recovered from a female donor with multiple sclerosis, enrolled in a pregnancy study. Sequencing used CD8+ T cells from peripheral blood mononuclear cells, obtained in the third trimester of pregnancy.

The CDR3 nucleotides read TGTGCCAGCAGTCCCTATAGCACAGATACGCAGTATTTT. Amino acid sequence: CASSPYSTDTQYF. The chain couples TRBV27 to TRBJ2-3, with D unresolved. Trimming took off 5 bases at V and 0 bases at J, with 6 bases between the two ends. This CDR3 contains 13 residues. Per germline, CDR1 MNHEY and CDR2 SMNVEV (reference sequence).